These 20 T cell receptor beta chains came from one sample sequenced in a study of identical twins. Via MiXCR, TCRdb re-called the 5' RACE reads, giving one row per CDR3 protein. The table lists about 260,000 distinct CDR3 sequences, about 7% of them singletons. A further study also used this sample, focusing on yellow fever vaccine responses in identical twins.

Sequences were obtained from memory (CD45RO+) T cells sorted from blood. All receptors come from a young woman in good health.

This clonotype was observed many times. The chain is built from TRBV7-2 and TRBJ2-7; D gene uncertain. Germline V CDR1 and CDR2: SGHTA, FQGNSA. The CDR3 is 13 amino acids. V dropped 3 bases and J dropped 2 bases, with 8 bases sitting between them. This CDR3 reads CASSLQVTYEQYF. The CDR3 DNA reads TGTGCCAGCAGCTTGCAGGTCACCTACGAGCAGTACTTC.

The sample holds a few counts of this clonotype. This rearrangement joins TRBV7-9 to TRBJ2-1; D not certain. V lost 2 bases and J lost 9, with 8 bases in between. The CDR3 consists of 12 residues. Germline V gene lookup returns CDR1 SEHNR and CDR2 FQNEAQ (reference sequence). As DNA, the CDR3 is TGTGCCAGCAGCTTAAAGAAGGGTGAGCAGTTCTTC. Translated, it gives CASSLKKGEQFF. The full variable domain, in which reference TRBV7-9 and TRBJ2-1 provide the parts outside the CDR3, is DTGVSQNPRHKITKRGQNVTFRCDPISEHNRLYWYRQTLGQGPEFLTYFQNEAQLEKSRLLSDRFSAERPKGSFSTLEIQRTEQGDSAMYLCASSLKKGEQFFGPGTRLTVL.

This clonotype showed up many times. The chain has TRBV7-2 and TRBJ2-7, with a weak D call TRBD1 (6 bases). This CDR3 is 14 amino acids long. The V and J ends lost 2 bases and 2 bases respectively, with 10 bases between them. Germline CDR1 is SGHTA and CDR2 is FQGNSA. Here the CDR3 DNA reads TGTGCCAGCAGCTTAACGACAGGAACCTACGAGCAGTACTTC. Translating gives CASSLTTGTYEQYF. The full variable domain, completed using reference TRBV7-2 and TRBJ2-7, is GAGVSQSPSNKVTEKGKDVELRCDPISGHTALYWYRQSLGQGLEFLIYFQGNSAPDKSGLPSDRFSAERTGGSVSTLTIQRTQQEDSAVYLCASSLTTGTYEQYFGPGTRLTVT.

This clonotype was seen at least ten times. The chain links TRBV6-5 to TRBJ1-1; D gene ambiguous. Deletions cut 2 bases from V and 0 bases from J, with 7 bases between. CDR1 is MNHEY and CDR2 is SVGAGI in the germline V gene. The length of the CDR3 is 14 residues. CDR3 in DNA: TGTGCCAGCAGTTACCATGGTGTGAACACTGAAGCTTTCTTT. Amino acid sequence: CASSYHGVNTEAFF.

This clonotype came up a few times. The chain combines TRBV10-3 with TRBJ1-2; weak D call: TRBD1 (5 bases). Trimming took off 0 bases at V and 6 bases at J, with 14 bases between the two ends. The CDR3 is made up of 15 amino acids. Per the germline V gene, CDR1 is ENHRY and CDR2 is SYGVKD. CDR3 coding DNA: TGTGCCATCAGTGAGTCTGGGCACGTGGGGGATGGCTACACCTTC. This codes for CAISESGHVGDGYTF.

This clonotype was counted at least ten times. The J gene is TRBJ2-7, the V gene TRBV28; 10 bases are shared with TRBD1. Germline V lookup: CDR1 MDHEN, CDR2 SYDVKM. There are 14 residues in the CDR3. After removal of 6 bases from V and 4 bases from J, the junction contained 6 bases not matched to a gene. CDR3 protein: CASSLDRGRYEQYF. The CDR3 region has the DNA TGTGCCAGCAGCTTAGACAGGGGGCGATACGAGCAGTACTTC.

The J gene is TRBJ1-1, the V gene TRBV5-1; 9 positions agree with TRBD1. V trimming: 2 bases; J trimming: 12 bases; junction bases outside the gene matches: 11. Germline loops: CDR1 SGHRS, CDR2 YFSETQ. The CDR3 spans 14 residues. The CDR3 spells CASSLDTGQGTSFF. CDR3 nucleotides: TGCGCCAGCAGCTTAGATACGGGACAGGGTACATCTTTCTTT.

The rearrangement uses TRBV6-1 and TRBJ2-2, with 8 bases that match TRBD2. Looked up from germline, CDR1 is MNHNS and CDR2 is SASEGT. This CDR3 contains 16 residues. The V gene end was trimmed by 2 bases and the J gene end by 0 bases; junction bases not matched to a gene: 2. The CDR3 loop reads CASSERGGSNTGELFF. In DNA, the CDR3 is TGTGCCAGCAGTGAACGCGGGGGGTCGAACACCGGGGAGCTGTTTTTT.

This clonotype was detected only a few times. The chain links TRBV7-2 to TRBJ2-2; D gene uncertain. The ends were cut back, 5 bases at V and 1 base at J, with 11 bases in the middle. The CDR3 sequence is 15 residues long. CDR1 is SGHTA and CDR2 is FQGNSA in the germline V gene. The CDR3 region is CASSPGSLNTGELFF. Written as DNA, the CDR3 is TGTGCCAGCAGCCCCGGGTCCTTGAACACCGGGGAGCTGTTTTTT. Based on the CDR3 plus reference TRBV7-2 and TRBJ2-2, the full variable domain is GAGVSQSPSNKVTEKGKDVELRCDPISGHTALYWYRQSLGQGLEFLIYFQGNSAPDKSGLPSDRFSAERTGGSVSTLTIQRTQQEDSAVYLCASSPGSLNTGELFFGEGSRLTVL.

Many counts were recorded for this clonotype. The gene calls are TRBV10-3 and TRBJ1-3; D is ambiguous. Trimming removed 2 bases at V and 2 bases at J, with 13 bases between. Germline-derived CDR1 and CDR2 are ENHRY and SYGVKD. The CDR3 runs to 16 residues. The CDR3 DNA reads TGTGCCATCAGTGAGGCACCCGGAGGAACTGGAAACACCATATATTTT. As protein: CAISEAPGGTGNTIYF.

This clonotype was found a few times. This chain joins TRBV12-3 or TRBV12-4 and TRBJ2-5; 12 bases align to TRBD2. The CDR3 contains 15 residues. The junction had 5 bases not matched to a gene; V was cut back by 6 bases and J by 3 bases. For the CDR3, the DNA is TGTGCCAGCAGAGGACGACTAGCGGGGGAAGAGACCCAGTACTTC. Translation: CASRGRLAGEETQYF.

The CDR3 sequence: CASSSTDTYEQYV. The CDR3 nucleotides read TGTGCCAGCAGCTCGACAGATACCTACGAGCAGTACGTC. This chain joins TRBV7-9 and TRBJ2-7; a possible D gene is TRBD1 (5 bases). This CDR3 has 13 residues. CDR1 SEHNR and CDR2 FQNEAQ come from the germline V gene (reference sequence). V was shortened by 4 bases and J by 2 bases, with 9 bases between the two germline ends.

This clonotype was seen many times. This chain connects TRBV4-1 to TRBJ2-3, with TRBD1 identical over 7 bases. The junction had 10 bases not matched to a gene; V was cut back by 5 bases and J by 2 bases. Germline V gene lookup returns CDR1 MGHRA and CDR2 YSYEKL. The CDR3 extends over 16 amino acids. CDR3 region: CASSAIRDSFTDTQYF. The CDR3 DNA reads TGCGCCAGCAGCGCAATCCGGGACAGCTTCACAGATACGCAGTATTTT.

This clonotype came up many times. CDR3 nucleotide sequence: TGTGCCACCAGCCCGGGACAGTCCAAGCAGTATTTT. It specifies CATSPGQSKQYF. V is TRBV15 and J is TRBJ2-3; 7 bases are shared with TRBD1. The V gene end was trimmed by 5 bases and the J gene end by 11 bases; junction bases not matched to a gene: 7. Germline lookup yields CDR1 LNHNV and CDR2 YYDKDF (reference sequence). The CDR3 sequence is 12 residues long.

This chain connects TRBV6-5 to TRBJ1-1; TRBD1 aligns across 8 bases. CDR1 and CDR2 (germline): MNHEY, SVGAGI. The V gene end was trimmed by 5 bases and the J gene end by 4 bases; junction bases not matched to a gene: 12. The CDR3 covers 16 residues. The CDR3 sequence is CASSHQGGDRITEAFF. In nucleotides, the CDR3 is TGTGCCAGCAGTCACCAGGGTGGGGACAGGATCACTGAAGCTTTCTTT.

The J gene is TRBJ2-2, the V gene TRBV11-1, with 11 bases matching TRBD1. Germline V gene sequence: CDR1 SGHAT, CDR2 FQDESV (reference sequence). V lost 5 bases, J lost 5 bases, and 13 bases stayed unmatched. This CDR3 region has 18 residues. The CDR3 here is CASSPRTGGPSGTGELFF. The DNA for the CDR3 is TGTGCCAGCAGCCCTAGGACAGGGGGCCCTTCGGGTACCGGGGAGCTGTTTTTT.

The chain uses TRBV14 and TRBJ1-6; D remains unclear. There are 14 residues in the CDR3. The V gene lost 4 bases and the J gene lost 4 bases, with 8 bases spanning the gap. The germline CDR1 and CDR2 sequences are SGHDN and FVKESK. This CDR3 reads CASSRAVYNSPLHF. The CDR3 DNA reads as TGTGCCAGCAGCCGGGCAGTGTATAATTCACCCCTCCACTTT. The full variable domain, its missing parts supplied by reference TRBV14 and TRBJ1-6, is EAGVTQFPSHSVIEKGQTVTLRCDPISGHDNLYWYRRVMGKEIKFLLHFVKESKQDESGMPNNRFLAERTGGTYSTLKVQPAELEDSGVYFCASSRAVYNSPLHFGNGTRLTVT.

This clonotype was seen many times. The CDR3 loop is CAISESTGGNSPLHF. In nucleotides, the CDR3 is TGTGCCATCAGTGAGTCGACAGGGGGCAATTCACCCCTCCACTTT. The chain links TRBV10-3 to TRBJ1-6; 10 positions agree with TRBD1. V lost 0 bases and J lost 7; bases outside the gene matches: 0. Germline V gene sequence: CDR1 ENHRY, CDR2 SYGVKD. This CDR3 has 15 residues.

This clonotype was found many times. CDR3 protein: CASRSVRSTNEKLFF. The DNA of the CDR3 is TGTGCCAGCAGGAGCGTCCGTTCAACTAATGAAAAACTGTTTTTT. The chain uses TRBV12-3 or TRBV12-4 and TRBJ1-4; D is unresolved. The CDR3 extends over 15 amino acids. V was pared by 6 bases and J by 0 bases, with 11 bases between.

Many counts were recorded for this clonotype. CDR3 loop: CASSLSSGNTEAFF. The CDR3, as DNA: TGTGCCAGCAGCCTCTCCTCGGGGAACACTGAAGCTTTCTTT. The gene calls are TRBV7-3 and TRBJ1-1; D gene ambiguous. Trimming pared 5 bases from V and 1 base from J, leaving 11 bases between. The CDR3 has 14 residues. The germline V gene encodes CDR1 SGHTA and CDR2 FQGTGA.